Each of the 17 T cell receptor beta chains below was sequenced from the same sample in a study of shared clonotypes between healthy human individuals. The table came from immunoSEQ multiplex PCR; TCRdb's copy has only in-frame clones and leaves some out. The sample holds fewer than 1.6 million clones; about 98.5% are singletons and the top ten take under 0.45%. Sample: naive CD4+ T cells sorted from blood. Noted subset: CD45RA+ positively selected. The receptors come from a young man in good health.

The rearrangement joins TRBV15 to TRBJ2-7; D tentatively reads TRBD1 or TRBD2 (6 bases each). The CDR3 spans 14 residues. Trimming left V 0 bases short and J 6 bases short, with 12 bases between. Germline values: CDR1 LNHNV, CDR2 YYDKDF (reference sequence). CDR3 region: CATSRDFGGGEQYF. CDR3 nucleotides: TGTGCCACCAGCAGAGATTTTGGAGGGGGCGAGCAGTACTTC. Supplemented by reference TRBV15 and TRBJ2-7, the full variable domain reads DAMVIQNPRYQVTQFGKPVTLSCSQTLNHNVMYWYQQKSSQAPKLLFHYYDKDFNNEADTPDNFQSRRPNTSFCFLDIRSPGLGDTAMYLCATSRDFGGGEQYFGPGTRLTVT.

The V and J genes are TRBV10-3 and TRBJ2-7; 10 nucleotides match TRBD1. CDR3 length: 15 amino acids. The germline gives CDR1 ENHRY, CDR2 SYGVKD. V lost 11 bases, J lost 5 bases, and 15 bases stayed unmatched. The CDR3 DNA sequence: TGTGCCTCGACCCCAGTCCCGGGACAGGGGAACGAGCAGTACTTC. It translates to CASTPVPGQGNEQYF.

On this clone itself: Other nucleotide sequences from this sample produce the same CDR3. The chain joins TRBV5-1 to TRBJ2-7; D gene ambiguous. This CDR3 spans 13 amino acids. The V gene lost 2 bases and the J gene lost 3 bases, with 9 bases spanning the gap. Germline CDR1 is SGHRS and CDR2 is YFSETQ. This CDR3 reads CASSLLPSYEQYF. The CDR3 DNA follows: TGCGCCAGCAGCTTACTCCCTAGCTACGAGCAGTACTTC.

This rearrangement joins TRBV19 to TRBJ1-1; maybe TRBD1 (5 bases). Trimming removed 7 bases from V and 1 base from J, with 22 bases in between. This CDR3 is built from 17 residues. Germline loops: CDR1 LNHDA, CDR2 SQIVND (reference sequence). The CDR3 nucleotides read TGTGCCAGTAAGGCCCGACCGGAACAGGACCCGAACACTGAAGCTTTCTTT. Translated, it gives CASKARPEQDPNTEAFF.

The genes are TRBV19 and TRBJ1-1, with D possibly being TRBD1 (6 bases). The germline V gene has CDR1 LNHDA and CDR2 SQIVND (reference sequence). This CDR3 has 12 residues. Trimming stripped 5 bases from V and 8 bases from J, with 12 bases between. The CDR3 is CASSLLDREAFF. Here the CDR3 DNA reads TGTGCCAGTAGTCTACTAGACAGGGAAGCTTTCTTT.

The J gene is TRBJ2-3, the V gene TRBV9; D is unresolved. This CDR3 has 15 amino acids. Germline CDR1 reads SGDLS; CDR2 reads YYNGEE. The ends were cut back, 0 bases at V and 0 bases at J, with 8 bases in the middle. In DNA form, the CDR3 reads TGTGCCAGCAGCGTAGCTATGATTAGCACAGATACGCAGTATTTT. As protein: CASSVAMISTDTQYF.

The chain employs TRBV7-2 and TRBJ2-1; D not certain. Trimming left V 8 bases short and J 6 bases short, with 5 bases between. This CDR3 region has 10 residues. CDR1 and CDR2 from the germline V gene are SGHTA and FQGNSA. The CDR3 DNA reads TGTGCCAGCGGTTTCAATGAGCAGTTCTTC. Translation: CASGFNEQFF.

The chain recombines TRBV11-2 with TRBJ2-7; D may be TRBD2 (6 bases). The germline V gene has CDR1 SGHAT and CDR2 FQNNGV. CDR3 size: 14 residues. V lost 4 bases, J lost 0 bases, and 10 bases lay in between. CDR3 nucleotides: TGTGCCAGCAGCTGGAGGCGGGACTCCTACGAGCAGTACTTC. Translating gives CASSWRRDSYEQYF.

This chain joins TRBV5-6 and TRBJ2-7, with D unresolved. Germline CDR1 and CDR2: SGHDT and YYEEEE. The CDR3 consists of 14 residues. The germline V and J ends were trimmed by 4 bases and 0 bases, with 11 bases remaining between them. CDR3 bases: TGTGCCAGCAGCCGAAGACGGACCTCCTACGAGCAGTACTTC. Amino acid sequence: CASSRRRTSYEQYF.

The chain employs TRBV7-6 and TRBJ2-1; 9 bases fit TRBD2. Germline lookup yields CDR1 SGHVS and CDR2 FNYEAQ. Trimming at V came to 0 bases and at J to 7 bases, leaving 10 bases not matched to a gene. The CDR3 spans 17 residues. The CDR3 region has the DNA TGTGCCAGCAGCTTAGCGGTGACTAGCGGAAGGATAAATGAGCAGTTCTTC. It specifies CASSLAVTSGRINEQFF.

The V gene is TRBV5-1, the J gene TRBJ2-5; tentative D call: TRBD2 (5 bases). V was cut by 1 base and J by 5 bases, with 12 bases left in between. The germline CDR1 and CDR2 sequences are SGHRS and YFSETQ. The length of the CDR3 is 14 residues. The CDR3 here is CASSLLTGWETQYF. The CDR3 DNA reads as TGCGCCAGCAGCTTGTTGACGGGATGGGAGACCCAGTACTTC.

This sequence joins TRBV2 and TRBJ2-5; D perhaps matches TRBD2 (6 bases). Trimming removed 6 bases from V and 4 bases from J, with 15 bases in between. The CDR3 covers 14 residues. Germline V gene lookup returns CDR1 SNHLY and CDR2 FYNNEI. The CDR3 protein is CASSGVGGGETQYF. CDR3 bases: TGTGCCAGCAGCGGGGTTGGGGGAGGAGAGACCCAGTACTTC. Full variable domain (remainder filled in from reference TRBV2 and TRBJ2-5): EPEVTQTPSHQVTQMGQEVILRCVPISNHLYFYWYRQILGQKVEFLVSFYNNEISEKSEIFDDQFSVERPDGSNFTLKIRSTKLEDSAMYFCASSGVGGGETQYFGPGTRLLVL.

The chain uses TRBV15 and TRBJ2-7, with 8 bases fitting TRBD1. V was pared by 3 bases and J by 2 bases, with 6 bases of the junction left unmatched. The CDR3 runs 15 residues. Germline CDR1 reads LNHNV; CDR2 reads YYDKDF (reference sequence). This CDR3 reads CATSRPRTGTYEQYF. Here the CDR3 DNA reads TGTGCCACCAGCAGGCCTAGGACAGGGACCTACGAGCAGTACTTC.

The rearrangement links TRBV2 to TRBJ2-7; no reliable D call. V gave up 2 bases and J gave up 6 bases, with 5 bases separating them. The CDR3 consists of 11 residues. Germline lookup yields CDR1 SNHLY and CDR2 FYNNEI. The DNA of the CDR3 is TGTGCCAGCAGTGAATGGACCGAGCAGTACTTC. Encoded protein: CASSEWTEQYF.

The rearrangement joins TRBV18 to TRBJ1-1; D is perhaps TRBD1 (5 bases). CDR3 size: 16 residues. V was trimmed by 3 bases and J by 3 bases, leaving 17 bases between them. CDR1 and CDR2 from the germline V gene are KGHSH and LQKENI. The DNA of the CDR3 is TGTGCCAGCTCACCCCGCCAGGGCATCACGGACACTGAAGCTTTCTTT. It codes for CASSPRQGITDTEAFF.

The chain links TRBV7-9 to TRBJ2-5; 9 bases line up with TRBD1. The CDR3 consists of 16 residues. In germline, CDR1 is SEHNR, CDR2 FQNEAQ (reference sequence). The trim removed 4 bases at V and 4 bases at J, leaving 10 bases unmatched. The CDR3, as DNA: TGTGCCAGCAGCTCGACAATACAGGGGGCAACAGAGACCCAGTACTTC. Amino acid sequence: CASSSTIQGATETQYF.

This chain connects TRBV12-5 to TRBJ2-2, with TRBD2 identical over 10 bases. J was trimmed by 5 bases and V by 3 bases; bases with no gene match: 15. CDR1 LGHNT and CDR2 FRNRAP come from the germline V gene. The CDR3 contains 19 residues. The CDR3 DNA is TGTGCTAGTGGTTTCCCACCTCCGCTAGCGGGAGTTGGAACCGGGGAGCTGTTTTTT. Translating gives CASGFPPPLAGVGTGELFF.